This TCR beta chain emerged from a study of cytomegalovirus exposure and HLA in healthy donors. Study-level points and caveats: In an earlier analysis, most TCR beta V segments were productive about 87% or about 30% of the time.

Worth noting for this clone: Its target is unknown.

Trimming cost V 4 bases and J 4 bases, with 10 bases left between them. This CDR3 is 13 amino acids long. Germline CDR1 reads SGHVS; CDR2 reads FQNEAQ. The PCR employed 60 Vbeta primers together with 13 Jbeta primers. Authors' analysis steps: Per a later analysis, the number of unique TCR beta chains was approximately 80 million, of which 10 million to 11 million were shared. Profiling relied on immunoSEQ multiplex PCR, and the TCRdb table lists in-frame clones only, not all of them. The DNA was the basis for D and trimming; V, J and clone size are from that table. The data show roughly 110,000 clones, with 71% seen just once and 2.8% held by the top ten.

The rearrangement links TRBV7-8 to TRBJ2-5; possible D gene TRBD1, 6 bases. Sequencing input: PBMCs. The sequence came from a female donor in good health and CMV-seronegative. The CDR3 region has the DNA TGTGCCAGCAGCTACAGGGCGGGAGAGACCCAGTACTTC. This translates into CASSYRAGETQYF. Full variable domain (rest looked up from reference TRBV7-8 and TRBJ2-5): GAGVSQSPRYKVAKRGQDVALRCDPISGHVSLFWYQQALGQGPEFLTYFQNEAQLDKSGLPSDRFFAERPEGSVSTLKIQRTQQEDSAVYLCASSYRAGETQYFGPGTRLLVL.